This T cell receptor (beta chain) was sequenced for a study of blood T cell repertoires in COVID-19. Original processing notes: Nucleated cell counts were estimated from reference gene primer amplification. Some clones are missing from TCRdb's copy, which holds only in-frame ones; the method was immunoSEQ multiplex PCR. V, J and clone size were drawn from that table, and D and trimming were deduced from the DNA. The table records hundreds of thousands of clones, around 89% of them present only once. The table lists this clone with a few counts. Everyone who took part was roughly 18 to 89 years old, and they came from 20 to 25 US areas. Source material: PBMCs or T cells enriched from blood (not recorded which). This TCR was sampled from a woman aged 55-75 years in a cohort exposed to, infected with or recovered from COVID-19 (not recorded which).

The CDR3 nucleotides are TGTGCCAGTAGTATTGGTCCAGGCTACACTGAAGCTTTCTTT. It translates to CASSIGPGYTEAFF. V and J are TRBV19 and TRBJ1-1; no reliable D call. The V end lost 3 bases, the J end lost 3 bases, and 11 bases lay between the germline ends. Germline CDR1 reads LNHDA; CDR2 reads SQIVND (reference sequence). The CDR3 has 14 residues.